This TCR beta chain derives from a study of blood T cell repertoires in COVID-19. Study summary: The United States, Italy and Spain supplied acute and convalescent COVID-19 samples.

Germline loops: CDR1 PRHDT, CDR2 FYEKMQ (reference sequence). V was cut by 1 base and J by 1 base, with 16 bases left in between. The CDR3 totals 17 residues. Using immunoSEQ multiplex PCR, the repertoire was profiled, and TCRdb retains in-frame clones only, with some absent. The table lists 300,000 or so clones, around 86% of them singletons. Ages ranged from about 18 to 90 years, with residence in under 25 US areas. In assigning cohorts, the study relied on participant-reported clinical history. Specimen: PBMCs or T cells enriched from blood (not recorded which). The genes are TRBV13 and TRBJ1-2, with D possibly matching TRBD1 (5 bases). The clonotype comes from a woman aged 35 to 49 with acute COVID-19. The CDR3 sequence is CASSLEGRGGVNYGYTF. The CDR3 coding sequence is TGTGCCAGCAGCTTAGAAGGGAGGGGTGGAGTTAACTATGGCTACACCTTC.